Below, 8 T cell receptor beta chains from the same sample are listed, as sequenced in a study of blood T cell repertoires in COVID-19. Here immunoSEQ multiplex PCR was the method, and the copy in TCRdb shows in-frame clones only, minus some. The table records around 190,000 clones, about 88% of them present only once. Source material: peripheral blood. Receptors were obtained from a man over 45 with COVID-19, enrolled during active disease.

A single count supports this clone. This chain links TRBV19 with TRBJ2-7, with 7 bases identical to TRBD1. The CDR3 sequence is 16 residues long. Germline assignment: CDR1 LNHDA and CDR2 SQIVND (reference sequence). The V gene end was trimmed by 4 bases and the J gene end by 4 bases; junction bases not matched to a gene: 13. This CDR3 is CASSRPPGQGVYEQYF. DNA for the CDR3: TGTGCCAGTAGTAGACCTCCAGGGCAGGGGGTGTACGAGCAGTACTTC.

This clone was recorded once. The chain recombines TRBV7-6 with TRBJ2-7; TRBD2 matches 9 bases. The CDR3 is made up of 15 amino acids. V dropped 5 bases and J dropped 7; count of bases not matched to a gene: 12. The germline gives CDR1 SGHVS, CDR2 FNYEAQ. The CDR3 region is CASSNIAGETGEQYF. The DNA of the CDR3 is TGTGCCAGCAGCAACATAGCGGGAGAAACGGGAGAGCAGTACTTC. The full variable domain, its missing parts supplied by reference TRBV7-6 and TRBJ2-7, is GAGVSQSPRYKVTKRGQDVALRCDPISGHVSLYWYRQALGQGPEFLTYFNYEAQQDKSGLPNDRFSAERPEGSISTLTIQRTEQRDSAMYRCASSNIAGETGEQYFGPGTRLTVT.

The chain joins TRBV15 to TRBJ2-1; 7 bases match TRBD2. V lost 2 bases and J lost 3; bases outside the gene matches: 13. CDR1 LNHNV and CDR2 YYDKDF come from the germline V gene (reference sequence). The CDR3 loop spans 18 amino acids. CDR3 nucleotides: TGTGCCACCAGCAGACGCAGCGGGAAGTCCCCCTACTACAATGAGCAGTTCTTC. Its protein product is CATSRRSGKSPYYNEQFF.

This rearrangement joins TRBV28 to TRBJ2-1, with 7 bases fitting TRBD2. Per germline, CDR1 MDHEN and CDR2 SYDVKM. The CDR3 consists of 17 residues. V lost 5 bases to trimming and J lost 8 bases; unmatched junction nucleotides: 18. CDR3 sequence (DNA): TGTGCCAGCAGTGTCAAGAGGGCGGCGGGGGAACGGGATGAGCAGTTCTTC. Protein: CASSVKRAAGERDEQFF.

This chain connects TRBV12-3 or TRBV12-4 to TRBJ2-7; D gene ambiguous. V lost 5 bases and J 3 bases, leaving 11 bases between the germline ends. The CDR3 loop spans 13 amino acids. CDR3 region: CASSLRGDYEQYF. The CDR3 DNA follows: TGTGCCAGCAGTCTCCGAGGCGACTACGAGCAGTACTTC.

As concerns this clone: Additional DNA sequences in this sample encode the identical CDR3. The chain carries TRBV11-2 and TRBJ2-3, with TRBD2 matching 15 bases. V gave up 5 bases and J gave up 3 bases; unmatched junction bases: 6. The CDR3 covers 17 residues. Germline CDR1 SGHAT, CDR2 FQNNGV. CDR3 in amino acids: CASSPPGLAGGTDTQYF. For the CDR3, the DNA is TGTGCCAGCAGCCCCCCGGGACTAGCGGGGGGTACAGATACGCAGTATTTT.

The chain couples TRBV3-1 (or the pseudogene TRBV3-2) to TRBJ2-1, with 11 bases identical to TRBD1. The germline V gene has CDR1 LGHDT and CDR2 YNNKEL (reference sequence). The CDR3 contains 14 residues. V shed 5 bases and J 7 bases; nucleotides not matched to a gene: 4. The CDR3 spells CASSTRDRGNEQFF. The CDR3 DNA is TGTGCCAGCAGCACACGGGACAGGGGGAATGAGCAGTTCTTC.

J is TRBJ2-7 and V is TRBV6-5; 8 nucleotides align to TRBD2. The CDR3 is made up of 14 amino acids. The germline V gene encodes CDR1 MNHEY and CDR2 SVGAGI. The junction had 7 bases not matched to a gene; V was cut back by 5 bases and J by 4 bases. Here the CDR3 DNA reads TGTGCCAGCAGTCTACCAGCGGGGGCGTACGAGCAGTACTTC. Translating it yields CASSLPAGAYEQYF.